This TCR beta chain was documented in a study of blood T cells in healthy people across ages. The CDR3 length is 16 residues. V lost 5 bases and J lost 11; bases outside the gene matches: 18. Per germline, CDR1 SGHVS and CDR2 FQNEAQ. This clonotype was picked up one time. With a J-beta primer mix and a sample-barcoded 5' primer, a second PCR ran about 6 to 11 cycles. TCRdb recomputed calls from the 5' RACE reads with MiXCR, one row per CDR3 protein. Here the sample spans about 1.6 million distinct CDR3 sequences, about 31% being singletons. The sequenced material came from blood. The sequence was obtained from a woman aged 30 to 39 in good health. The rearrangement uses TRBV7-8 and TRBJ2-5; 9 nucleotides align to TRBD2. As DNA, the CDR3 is TGTGCCAGCAGCCCTTTTACCGGGACTAGCAGCCGACAGCAGTACTTC. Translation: CASSPFTGTSSRQQYF. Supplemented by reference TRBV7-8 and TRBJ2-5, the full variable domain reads GAGVSQSPRYKVAKRGQDVALRCDPISGHVSLFWYQQALGQGPEFLTYFQNEAQLDKSGLPSDRFFAERPEGSVSTLKIQRTQQEDSAVYLCASSPFTGTSSRQQYFGPGTRLLVL.